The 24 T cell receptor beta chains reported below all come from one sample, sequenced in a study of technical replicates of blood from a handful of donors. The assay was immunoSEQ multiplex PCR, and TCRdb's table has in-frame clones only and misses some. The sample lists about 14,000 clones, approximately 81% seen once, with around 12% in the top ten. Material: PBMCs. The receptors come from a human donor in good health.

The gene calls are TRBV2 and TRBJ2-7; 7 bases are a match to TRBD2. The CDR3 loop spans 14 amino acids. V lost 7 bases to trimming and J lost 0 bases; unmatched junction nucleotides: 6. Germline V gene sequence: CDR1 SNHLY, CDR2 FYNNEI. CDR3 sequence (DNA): TGTGCCAGCATGGCGGGAGTGATCTCCTACGAGCAGTACTTC. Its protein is CASMAGVISYEQYF. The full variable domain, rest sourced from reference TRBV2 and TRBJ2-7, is EPEVTQTPSHQVTQMGQEVILRCVPISNHLYFYWYRQILGQKVEFLVSFYNNEISEKSEIFDDQFSVERPDGSNFTLKIRSTKLEDSAMYFCASMAGVISYEQYFGPGTRLTVT.

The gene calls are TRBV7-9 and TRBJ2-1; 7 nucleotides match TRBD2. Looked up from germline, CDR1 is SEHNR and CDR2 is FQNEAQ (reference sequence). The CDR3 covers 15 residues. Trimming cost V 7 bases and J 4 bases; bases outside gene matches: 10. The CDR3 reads CASTESGRGYNEQFF. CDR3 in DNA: TGTGCCAGCACCGAGAGTGGGCGGGGGTACAATGAGCAGTTCTTC.

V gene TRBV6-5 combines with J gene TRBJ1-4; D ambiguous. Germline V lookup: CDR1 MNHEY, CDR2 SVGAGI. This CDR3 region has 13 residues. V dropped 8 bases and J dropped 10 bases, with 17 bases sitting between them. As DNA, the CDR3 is TGTGCCAGCGGAAAATTAAATGAGGGAAAACTGTTTTTT. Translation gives CASGKLNEGKLFF.

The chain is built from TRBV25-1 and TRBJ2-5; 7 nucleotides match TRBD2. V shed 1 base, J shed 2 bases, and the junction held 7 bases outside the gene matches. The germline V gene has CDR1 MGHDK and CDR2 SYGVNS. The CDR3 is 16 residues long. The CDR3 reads CASSEWAGARQETQYF. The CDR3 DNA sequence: TGTGCCAGCAGTGAATGGGCGGGAGCTAGGCAAGAGACCCAGTACTTC.

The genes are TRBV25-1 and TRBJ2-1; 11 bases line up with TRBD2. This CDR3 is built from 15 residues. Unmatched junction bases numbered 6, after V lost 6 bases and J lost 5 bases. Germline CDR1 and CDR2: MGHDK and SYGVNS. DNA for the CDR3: TGTGCCAGCAGCACGGGACTAGCGGAGCACAATGAGCAGTTCTTC. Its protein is CASSTGLAEHNEQFF. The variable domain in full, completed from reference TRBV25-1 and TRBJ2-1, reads EADIYQTPRYLVIGTGKKITLECSQTMGHDKMYWYQQDPGMELHLIHYSYGVNSTEKGDLSSESTVSRIRTEHFPLTLESARPSHTSQYLCASSTGLAEHNEQFFGPGTRLTVL.

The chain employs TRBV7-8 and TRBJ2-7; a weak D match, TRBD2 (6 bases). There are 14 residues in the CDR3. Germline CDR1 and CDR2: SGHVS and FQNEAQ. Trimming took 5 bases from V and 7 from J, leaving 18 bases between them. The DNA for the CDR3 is TGTGCCAGCAGCCACAGGTCCCTCGGAGGGGAGCAGTACTTC. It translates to CASSHRSLGGEQYF.

CDR3 loop: CASSQEGEAGELFF. CDR3 bases: TGTGCCAGCAGCCAAGAGGGCGAAGCCGGGGAGCTGTTTTTT. The chain has TRBV4-2 and TRBJ2-2; D gene uncertain. The germline gives CDR1 LGHNA, CDR2 YNFKEQ. The CDR3 is 14 amino acids. Trimming removed 0 bases from V and 6 bases from J, with 8 bases in between.

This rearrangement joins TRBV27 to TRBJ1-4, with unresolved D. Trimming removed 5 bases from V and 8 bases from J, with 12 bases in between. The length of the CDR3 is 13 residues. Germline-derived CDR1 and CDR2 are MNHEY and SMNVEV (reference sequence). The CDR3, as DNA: TGTGCCAGCAGTAATTGGGTGGAGGAAAAACTGTTTTTT. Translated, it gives CASSNWVEEKLFF.

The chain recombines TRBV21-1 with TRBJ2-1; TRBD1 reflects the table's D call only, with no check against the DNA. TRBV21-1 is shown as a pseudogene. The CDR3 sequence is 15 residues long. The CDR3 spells CASSNRRRGSNEQFF. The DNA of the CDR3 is TGTGCCAGCAGCAACAGGCGCAGGGGGAGCAATGAGCAGTTCTTC.

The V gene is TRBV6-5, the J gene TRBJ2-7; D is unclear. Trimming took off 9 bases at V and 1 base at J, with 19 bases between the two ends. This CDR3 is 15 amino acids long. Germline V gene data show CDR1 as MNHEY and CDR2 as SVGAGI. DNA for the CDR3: TGTGCCAGTACCTACACCCATGGCGGATCCTACGAGCAGTACTTC. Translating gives CASTYTHGGSYEQYF.

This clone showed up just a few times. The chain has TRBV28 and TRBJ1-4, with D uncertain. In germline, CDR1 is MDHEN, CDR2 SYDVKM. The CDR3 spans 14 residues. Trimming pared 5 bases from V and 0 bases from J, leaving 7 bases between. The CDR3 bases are TGTGCCAGCAGTACGGGAGCAACTAATGAAAAACTGTTTTTT. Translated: CASSTGATNEKLFF.

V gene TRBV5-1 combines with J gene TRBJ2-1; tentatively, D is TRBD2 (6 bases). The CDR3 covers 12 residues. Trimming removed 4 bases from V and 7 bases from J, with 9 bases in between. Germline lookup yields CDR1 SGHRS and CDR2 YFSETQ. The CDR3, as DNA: TGCGCCAGCAGCCCTAGCGAAAATGAGCAGTTCTTC. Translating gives CASSPSENEQFF. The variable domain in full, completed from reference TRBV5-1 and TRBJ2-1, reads KAGVTQTPRYLIKTRGQQVTLSCSPISGHRSVSWYQQTPGQGLQFLFEYFSETQRNKGNFPGRFSGRQFSNSRSEMNVSTLELGDSALYLCASSPSENEQFFGPGTRLTVL.

The CDR3 spells CASSQDSGNEQYF. DNA of the CDR3: TGCGCCAGCAGCCAAGATTCGGGGAACGAGCAGTACTTC. The chain carries TRBV4-1 and TRBJ2-7, with D possibly being TRBD2 (5 bases). CDR3 length equals 13 residues. The germline CDR1 and CDR2 sequences are MGHRA and YSYEKL. Trimming removed 0 bases from V and 5 bases from J, with 8 bases in between.

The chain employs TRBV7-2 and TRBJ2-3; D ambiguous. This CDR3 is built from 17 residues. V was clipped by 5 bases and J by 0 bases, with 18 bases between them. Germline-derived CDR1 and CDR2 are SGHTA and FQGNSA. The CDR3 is CASSPQASIPSTDTQYF. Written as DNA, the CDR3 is TGTGCCAGCAGCCCGCAGGCGTCTATCCCTAGCACAGATACGCAGTATTTT. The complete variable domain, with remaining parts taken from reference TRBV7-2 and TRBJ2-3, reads GAGVSQSPSNKVTEKGKDVELRCDPISGHTALYWYRQSLGQGLEFLIYFQGNSAPDKSGLPSDRFSAERTGGSVSTLTIQRTQQEDSAVYLCASSPQASIPSTDTQYFGPGTRLTVL.

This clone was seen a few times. The CDR3 DNA reads as TGTGCCAGCAGCGTGACTAGCGGGAGTTTGGTTGAGCAGTTCTTC. Amino acids: CASSVTSGSLVEQFF. The chain couples TRBV7-8 to TRBJ2-1; 12 bases line up with TRBD2. The CDR3 covers 15 residues. Germline V lookup: CDR1 SGHVS, CDR2 FQNEAQ. With 5 bases clipped from V and 9 bases from J, the junction kept 8 bases outside the gene matches.

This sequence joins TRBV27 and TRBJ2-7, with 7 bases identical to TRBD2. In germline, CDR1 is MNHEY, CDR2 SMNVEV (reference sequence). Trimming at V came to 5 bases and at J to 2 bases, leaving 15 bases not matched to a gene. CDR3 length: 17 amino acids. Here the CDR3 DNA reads TGTGCCAGCAGTCCCCAAATCATAGCGGGTAAAACCTACGAGCAGTACTTC. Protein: CASSPQIIAGKTYEQYF.

DNA for the CDR3: TGTGCCAGCATATCAGGGACTAGCTCCTACAATGAGCAGTTCTTC. Residues: CASISGTSSYNEQFF. This chain uses TRBV27 with TRBJ2-1; 8 bases fit TRBD2. CDR1 and CDR2 (germline): MNHEY, SMNVEV (reference sequence). V was pared by 7 bases and J by 0 bases, with 5 bases of the junction left unmatched. There are 15 residues in the CDR3.

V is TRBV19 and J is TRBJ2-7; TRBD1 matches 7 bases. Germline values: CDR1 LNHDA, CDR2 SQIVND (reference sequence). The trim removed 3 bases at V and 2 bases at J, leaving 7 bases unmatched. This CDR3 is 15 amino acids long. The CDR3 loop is CASSIHNRGTYEQYF. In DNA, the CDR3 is TGTGCCAGTAGTATCCATAACAGGGGTACCTACGAGCAGTACTTC. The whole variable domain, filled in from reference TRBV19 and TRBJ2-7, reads DGGITQSPKYLFRKEGQNVTLSCEQNLNHDAMYWYRQDPGQGLRLIYYSQIVNDFQKGDIAEGYSVSREKKESFPLTVTSAQKNPTAFYLCASSIHNRGTYEQYFGPGTRLTVT.

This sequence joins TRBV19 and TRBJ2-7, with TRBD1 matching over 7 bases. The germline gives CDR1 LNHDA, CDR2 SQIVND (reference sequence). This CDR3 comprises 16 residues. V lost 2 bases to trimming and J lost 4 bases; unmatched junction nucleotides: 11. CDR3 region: CASSIHRDSRVYEQYF. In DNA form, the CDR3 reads TGTGCCAGTAGTATACACCGGGACAGCCGGGTTTACGAGCAGTACTTC.

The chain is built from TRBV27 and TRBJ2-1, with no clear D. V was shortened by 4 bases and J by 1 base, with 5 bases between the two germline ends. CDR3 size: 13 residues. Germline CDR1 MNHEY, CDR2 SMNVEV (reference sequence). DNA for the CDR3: TGTGCCAGCAGTTGGCAATCCTACAATGAGCAGTTCTTC. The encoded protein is CASSWQSYNEQFF.

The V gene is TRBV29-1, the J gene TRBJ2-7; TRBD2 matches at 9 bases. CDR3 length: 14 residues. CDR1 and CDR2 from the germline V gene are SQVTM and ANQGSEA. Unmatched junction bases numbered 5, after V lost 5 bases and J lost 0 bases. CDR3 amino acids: CSVRTSASSYEQYF. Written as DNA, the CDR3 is TGCAGCGTTAGGACTAGCGCAAGCTCCTACGAGCAGTACTTC.

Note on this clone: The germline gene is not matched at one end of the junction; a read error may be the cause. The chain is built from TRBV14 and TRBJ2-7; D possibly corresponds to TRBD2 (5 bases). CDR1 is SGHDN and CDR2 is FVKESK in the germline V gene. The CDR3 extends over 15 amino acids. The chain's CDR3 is CASSGGVAGSSPFDF. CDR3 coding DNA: TGTGCCAGCAGCGGAGGTGTGGCGGGTAGTTCCCCCTTTGACTTC.

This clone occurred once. DNA of the CDR3: TGTGCCAGTAGTCGTTACATTGGCACTGAAGCTTTCTTT. Protein sequence: CASSRYIGTEAFF. The V call is TRBV19, the J call TRBJ1-1; D is uncertain. Germline V CDR1 and CDR2: LNHDA, SQIVND (reference sequence). Trimming cost V 5 bases and J 4 bases, with 11 bases left between them. The CDR3 sequence is 13 residues long.

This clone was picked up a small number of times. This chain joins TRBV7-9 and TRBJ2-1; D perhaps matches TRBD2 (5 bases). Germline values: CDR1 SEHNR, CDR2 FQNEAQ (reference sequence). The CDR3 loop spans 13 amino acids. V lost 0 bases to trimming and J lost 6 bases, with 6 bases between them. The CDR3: CASSLAGVNEQFF. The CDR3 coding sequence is TGTGCCAGCAGCTTAGCCGGGGTCAATGAGCAGTTCTTC.